This note documents a single T cell receptor (beta chain) sequence. This sample is drawn from a study of technical replicates of blood from several donors. The CDR3 covers 16 residues. The V gene's germline CDR1 is MNHNY and CDR2 SVGAGI (reference sequence). V lost 0 bases to trimming and J lost 4 bases, with 13 bases between them. Sequencing used immunoSEQ multiplex PCR; TCRdb keeps in-frame clones, though not all of them. The table lists 50,000 to 55,000 clones, about 86% of them singletons, with 5% to 6% in the top ten. Sequencing input: PBMCs. The chain employs TRBV6-6 and TRBJ1-3, with a weak D call TRBD1 (6 bases). This receptor was obtained from a human donor in good health. Some clones in this sample may be carry-over from other donors' samples. DNA for the CDR3: TGTGCCAGCAGTTACTCAGGGGGATCTACAGGAAACACCATATATTTT. It codes for CASSYSGGSTGNTIYF.